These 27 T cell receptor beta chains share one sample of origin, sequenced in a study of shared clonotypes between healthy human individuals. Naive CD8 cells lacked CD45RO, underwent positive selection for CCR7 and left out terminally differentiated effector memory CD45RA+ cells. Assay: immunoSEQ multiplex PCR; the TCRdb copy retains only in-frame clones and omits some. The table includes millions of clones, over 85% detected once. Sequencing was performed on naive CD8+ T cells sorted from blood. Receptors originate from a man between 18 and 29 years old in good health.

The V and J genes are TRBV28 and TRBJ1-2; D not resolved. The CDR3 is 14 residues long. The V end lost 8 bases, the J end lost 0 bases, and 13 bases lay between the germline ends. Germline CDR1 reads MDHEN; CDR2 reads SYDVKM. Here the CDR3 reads CASRWTDPNYGYTF. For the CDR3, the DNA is TGTGCCAGCCGTTGGACGGATCCTAACTATGGCTACACCTTC.

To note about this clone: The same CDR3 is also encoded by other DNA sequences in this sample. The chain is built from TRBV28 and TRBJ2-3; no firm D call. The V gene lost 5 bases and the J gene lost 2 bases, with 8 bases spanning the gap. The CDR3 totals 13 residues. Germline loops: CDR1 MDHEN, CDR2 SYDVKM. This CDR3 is CASSLTPTDTQYF. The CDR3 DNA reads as TGTGCCAGCAGTCTAACTCCCACAGATACGCAGTATTTT.

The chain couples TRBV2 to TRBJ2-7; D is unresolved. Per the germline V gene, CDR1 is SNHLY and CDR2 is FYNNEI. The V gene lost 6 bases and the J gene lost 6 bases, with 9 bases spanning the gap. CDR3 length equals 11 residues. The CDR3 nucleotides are TGTGCCAGCAGCTCTGCGTCCGAGCAGTACTTC. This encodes CASSSASEQYF.

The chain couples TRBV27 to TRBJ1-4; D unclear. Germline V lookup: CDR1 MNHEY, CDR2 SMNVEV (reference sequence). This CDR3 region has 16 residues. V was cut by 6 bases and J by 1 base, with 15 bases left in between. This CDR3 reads CASSLLGPLTNEKLFF. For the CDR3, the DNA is TGTGCCAGCAGCCTCCTTGGCCCCCTAACTAATGAAAAACTGTTTTTT.

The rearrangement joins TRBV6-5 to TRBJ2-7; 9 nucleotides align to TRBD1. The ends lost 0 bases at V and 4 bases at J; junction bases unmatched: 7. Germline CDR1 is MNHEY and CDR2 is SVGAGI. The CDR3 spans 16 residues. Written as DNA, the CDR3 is TGTGCCAGCAGTTACTCACAGGGGGCTCTGGGATACGAGCAGTACTTC. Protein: CASSYSQGALGYEQYF.

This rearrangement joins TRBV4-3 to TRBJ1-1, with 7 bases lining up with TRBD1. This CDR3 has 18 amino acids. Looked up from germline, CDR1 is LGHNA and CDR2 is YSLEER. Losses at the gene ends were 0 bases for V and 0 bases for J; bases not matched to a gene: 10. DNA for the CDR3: TGCGCCAGCAGCCAAGATTCCGGACAGGCAGCAATGAACACTGAAGCTTTCTTT. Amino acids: CASSQDSGQAAMNTEAFF.

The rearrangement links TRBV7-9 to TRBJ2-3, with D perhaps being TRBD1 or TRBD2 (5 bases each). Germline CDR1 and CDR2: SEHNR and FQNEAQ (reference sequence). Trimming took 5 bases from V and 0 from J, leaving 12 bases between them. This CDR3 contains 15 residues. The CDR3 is CASSPYWGSTDTQYF. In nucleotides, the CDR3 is TGTGCCAGCAGCCCTTACTGGGGGAGCACAGATACGCAGTATTTT.

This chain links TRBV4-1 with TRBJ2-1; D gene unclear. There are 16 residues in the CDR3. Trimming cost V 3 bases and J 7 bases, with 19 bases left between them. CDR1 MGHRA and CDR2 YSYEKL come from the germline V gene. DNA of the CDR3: TGCGCCAGCAGCCAGAGCGTGGGTCCCCTGTGGAATGAGCAGTTCTTC. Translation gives CASSQSVGPLWNEQFF.

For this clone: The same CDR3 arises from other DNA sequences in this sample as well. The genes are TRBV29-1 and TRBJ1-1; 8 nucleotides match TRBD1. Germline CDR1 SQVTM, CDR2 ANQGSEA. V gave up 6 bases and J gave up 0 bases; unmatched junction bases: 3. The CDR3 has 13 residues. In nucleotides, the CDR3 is TGCAGCGTGGGACAGGTTCTGAACACTGAAGCTTTCTTT. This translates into CSVGQVLNTEAFF.

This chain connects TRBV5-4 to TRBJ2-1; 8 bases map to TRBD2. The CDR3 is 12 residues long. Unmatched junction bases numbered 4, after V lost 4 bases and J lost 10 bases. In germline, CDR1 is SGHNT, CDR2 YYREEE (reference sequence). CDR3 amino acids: CASSPGGGEQFF. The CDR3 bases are TGTGCCAGCAGCCCCGGGGGGGGAGAGCAGTTCTTC.

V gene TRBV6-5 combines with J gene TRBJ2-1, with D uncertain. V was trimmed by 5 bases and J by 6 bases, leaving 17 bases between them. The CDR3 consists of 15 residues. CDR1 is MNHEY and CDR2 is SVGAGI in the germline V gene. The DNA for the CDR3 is TGTGCCAGCAGTAGGGTTCCTACCGACATCAATGAGCAGTTCTTC. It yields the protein CASSRVPTDINEQFF.

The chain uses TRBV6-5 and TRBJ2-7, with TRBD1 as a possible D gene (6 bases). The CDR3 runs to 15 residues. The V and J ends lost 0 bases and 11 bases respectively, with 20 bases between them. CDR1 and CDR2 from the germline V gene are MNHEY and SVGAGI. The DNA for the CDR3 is TGTGCCAGCAGTTACTCAGGGGGAGTGGCTTCAGGAGAGTACTTC. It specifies CASSYSGGVASGEYF.

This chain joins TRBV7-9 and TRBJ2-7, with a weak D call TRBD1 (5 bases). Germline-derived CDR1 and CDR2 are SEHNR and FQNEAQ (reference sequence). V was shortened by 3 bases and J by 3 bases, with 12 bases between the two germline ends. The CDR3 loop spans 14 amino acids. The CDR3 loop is CASSLGPILYEQYF. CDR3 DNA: TGTGCCAGCAGCTTGGGGCCGATTCTCTACGAGCAGTACTTC.

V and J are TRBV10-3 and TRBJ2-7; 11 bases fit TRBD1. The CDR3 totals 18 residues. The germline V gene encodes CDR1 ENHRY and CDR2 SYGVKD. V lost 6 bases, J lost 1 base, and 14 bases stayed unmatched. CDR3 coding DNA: TGTGCCATCAGCGCCGCGCCGGGACAGGGGGGCCAATCCTACGAGCAGTACTTC. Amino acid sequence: CAISAAPGQGGQSYEQYF.

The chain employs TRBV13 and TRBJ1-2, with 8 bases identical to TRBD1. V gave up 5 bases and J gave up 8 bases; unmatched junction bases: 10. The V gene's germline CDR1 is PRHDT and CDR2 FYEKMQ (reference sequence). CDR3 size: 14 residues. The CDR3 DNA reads TGTGCCAGCAGCCAACGGACAGGGTTGATAGGCTACACCTTC. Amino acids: CASSQRTGLIGYTF.

CDR3 DNA sequence: TGCGCCAGCAGCCAAGATATGGCTAGCGGGGGGGGCCAAGAGACCCAGTACTTC. Translation: CASSQDMASGGGQETQYF. The chain couples TRBV4-3 to TRBJ2-5, with TRBD2 identical over 12 bases. J lost 1 base, V lost 0 bases, and 6 bases had no gene match. The CDR3 covers 18 residues. Germline lookup yields CDR1 LGHNA and CDR2 YSLEER.

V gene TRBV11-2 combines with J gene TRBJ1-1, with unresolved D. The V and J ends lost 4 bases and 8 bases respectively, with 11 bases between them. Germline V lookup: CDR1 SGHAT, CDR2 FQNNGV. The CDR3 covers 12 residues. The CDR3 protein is CASSWGTREAFF. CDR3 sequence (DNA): TGTGCCAGCAGCTGGGGAACTCGGGAAGCTTTCTTT.

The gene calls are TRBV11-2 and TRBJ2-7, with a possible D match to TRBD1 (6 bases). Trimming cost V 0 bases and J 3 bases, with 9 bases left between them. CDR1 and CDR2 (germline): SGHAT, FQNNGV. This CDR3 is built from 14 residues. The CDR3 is CASSLDRGRYEQYF. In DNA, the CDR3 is TGTGCCAGCAGCTTAGACAGGGGCCGCTACGAGCAGTACTTC.

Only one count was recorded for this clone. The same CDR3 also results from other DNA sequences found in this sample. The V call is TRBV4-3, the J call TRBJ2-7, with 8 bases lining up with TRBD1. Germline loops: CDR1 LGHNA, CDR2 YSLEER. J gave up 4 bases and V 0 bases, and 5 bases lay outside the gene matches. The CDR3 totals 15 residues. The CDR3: CASSQDLGTGYEQYF. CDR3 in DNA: TGCGCCAGCAGCCAAGATCTGGGGACAGGTTACGAGCAGTACTTC.

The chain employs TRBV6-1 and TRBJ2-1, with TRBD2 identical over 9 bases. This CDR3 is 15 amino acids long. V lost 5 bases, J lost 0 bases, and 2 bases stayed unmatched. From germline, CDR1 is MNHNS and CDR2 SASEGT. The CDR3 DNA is TGTGCCAGCAGTCTACTAGCGGGCTCCTACAATGAGCAGTTCTTC. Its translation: CASSLLAGSYNEQFF.

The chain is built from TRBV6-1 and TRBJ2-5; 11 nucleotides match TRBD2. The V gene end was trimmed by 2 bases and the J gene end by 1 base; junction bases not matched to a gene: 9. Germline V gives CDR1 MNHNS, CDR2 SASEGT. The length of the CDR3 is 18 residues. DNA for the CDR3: TGTGCCAGCAGTGAAAGGCCTCCTAGCGGGGGGACCCAAGAGACCCAGTACTTC. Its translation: CASSERPPSGGTQETQYF.

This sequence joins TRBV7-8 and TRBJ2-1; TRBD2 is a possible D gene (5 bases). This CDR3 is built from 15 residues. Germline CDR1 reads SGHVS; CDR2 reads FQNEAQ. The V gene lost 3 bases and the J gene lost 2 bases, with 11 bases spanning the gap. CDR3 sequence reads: CASSFEGGPYNEQFF. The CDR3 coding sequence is TGTGCCAGCAGCTTTGAGGGCGGTCCCTACAATGAGCAGTTCTTC. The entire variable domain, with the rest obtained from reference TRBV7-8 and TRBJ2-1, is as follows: GAGVSQSPRYKVAKRGQDVALRCDPISGHVSLFWYQQALGQGPEFLTYFQNEAQLDKSGLPSDRFFAERPEGSVSTLKIQRTQQEDSAVYLCASSFEGGPYNEQFFGPGTRLTVL.

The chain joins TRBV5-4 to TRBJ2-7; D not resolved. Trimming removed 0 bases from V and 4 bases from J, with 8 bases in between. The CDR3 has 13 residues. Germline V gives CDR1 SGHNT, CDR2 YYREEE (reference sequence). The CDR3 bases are TGTGCCAGCAGCTTGGATCTGGGTTACGAGCAGTACTTC. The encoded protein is CASSLDLGYEQYF.

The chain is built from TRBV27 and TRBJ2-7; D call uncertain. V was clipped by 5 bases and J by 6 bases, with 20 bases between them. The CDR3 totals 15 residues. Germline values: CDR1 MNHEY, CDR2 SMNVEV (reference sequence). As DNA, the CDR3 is TGTGCCAGCAGTAAGATCGGACCCTCACCCTTCGAGCAGTACTTC. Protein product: CASSKIGPSPFEQYF.

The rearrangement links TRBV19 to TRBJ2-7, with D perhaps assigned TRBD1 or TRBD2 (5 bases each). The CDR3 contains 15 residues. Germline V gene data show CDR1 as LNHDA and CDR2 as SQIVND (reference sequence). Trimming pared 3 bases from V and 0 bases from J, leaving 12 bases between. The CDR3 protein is CASSIAGALSYEQYF. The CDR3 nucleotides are TGTGCCAGTAGTATCGCCGGGGCACTCTCCTACGAGCAGTACTTC.

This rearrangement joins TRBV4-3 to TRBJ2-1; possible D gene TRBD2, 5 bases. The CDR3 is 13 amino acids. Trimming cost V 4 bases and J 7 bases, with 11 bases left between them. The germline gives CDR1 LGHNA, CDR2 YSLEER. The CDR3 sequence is CASSRLLGNEQFF. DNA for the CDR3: TGCGCCAGCAGCCGACTACTAGGGAATGAGCAGTTCTTC.

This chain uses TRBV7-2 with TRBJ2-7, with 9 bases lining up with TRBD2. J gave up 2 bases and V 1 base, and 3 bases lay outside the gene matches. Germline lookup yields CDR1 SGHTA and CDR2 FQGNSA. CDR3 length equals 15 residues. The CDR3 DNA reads TGTGCCAGCAGCTTAGTTCCTAGCGGGGCCTACGAGCAGTACTTC. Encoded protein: CASSLVPSGAYEQYF.